This T cell receptor (beta chain) came from a study of T cells in women clearing cervical HPV infection. Study-wide results and limits: Cases carried less TRBV6-7 than controls: approximately 0.1% versus 0.16%.

Repertoires were generated with immunoSEQ multiplex PCR, while TCRdb's copy carries only in-frame clones and drops some. Its clone listing holds approximately 37,000 clones. Concerning this clone itself: What it binds is unknown. One junction end does not reproduce the germline sequence, and a read error may be involved. The read ends 3 residues early relative to the CDR3; the germline J gene fills the gap. Other DNA sequences within the sample encode an identical CDR3.

This CDR3 is 13 amino acids long. Germline V lookup: CDR1 SNHLY, CDR2 FYNNEI. The V and J genes are TRBV2 and TRBJ1-3, with unresolved D. The TCR comes from a woman aged 18 to 75 with a cervical HPV16 infection that either progressed to CIN3+ or cleared (not recorded which). The sample comprised blood buffy coat. CDR3 DNA, as far as it was read: TGTGCCAGCAGTGTAGGGTCTGGAGACACC. The encoded protein is CASSVGSGDT. The entire CDR3 sequence reads CASSVGSGDTIYF.